The rows below give T cell receptor beta chains drawn from one sample of a study of early T cells in non-severe SARS-CoV-2 infection. MiXCR was run by TCRdb on the 5' RACE reads, yielding one entry per CDR3 protein. The sample holds 65,000 to 85,000 distinct CDR3 sequences, 10% to 15% seen once. Sequenced: whole blood. The receptor source for this set is an adult who was a healthcare worker with PCR-confirmed SARS-CoV-2 infection or an uninfected control (not recorded which). Each CDR3 is given with its conserved first and last residue. D genes are given only for firm matches. For some rows the clone size is stated as once, few or many, or as a class when expanded; others skip it.

TRBJ2-7 many TRBV12-3/TRBV12-4 TRBD2 TGTGCCAGCAGCCATAATCGGGCTAGCGGGAGAGGCGAGCAGTACTTC CASSHNRASGRGEQYF
TRBJ2-7 NA TRBV5-1 NA TGCGCCAGCAGCTTGGTGGCCGGCGTCTACGAGCAGTACTTC CASSLVAGVYEQYF
TRBJ1-4 NA TRBV19 NA TGTGCCAGTAGTATAGAACAGCCAGCAACTAATGAAAAACTGTTTTTT CASSIEQPATNEKLFF
TRBJ2-3 medium-sized TRBV7-9 NA TGTGCCAGCAGCTCTACTGCAGATACGCAGTATTTT CASSSTADTQYF
TRBJ1-2 many TRBV7-6 NA TGTGCCAGCAGCTCCCCGGCGGAATATGGCTACACCTTC CASSSPAEYGYTF
TRBJ1-1 NA TRBV6-6 TRBD1 TGTGCCAGCACCTGGGACAGGCCGAACACTGAAGCTTTCTTT CASTWDRPNTEAFF
TRBJ1-5 many TRBV6-6 NA TGTGCCAGCAGTTACTCGACTCTCGCCAATCAGCCCCAGCATTTT CASSYSTLANQPQHF
TRBJ2-7 NA TRBV7-2 TRBD1 TGTGCCAGCAGCTGGGACAGTACCTACGAGCAGTACTTC CASSWDSTYEQYF
TRBJ1-2 many TRBV12-5 NA TGTGCTAGTGGTCTCATAGATGGCTACACCTTC CASGLIDGYTF
TRBJ2-7 many TRBV28 NA TGTGCCAGCAGTCTGAACGCAGTGCAGTACTTC CASSLNAVQYF
TRBJ1-6 NA TRBV9 TRBD1 TGTGCCAGCAGCTCAACGACAGGGAGCTCCTATAATTCACCCCTCCACTTT CASSSTTGSSYNSPLHF
TRBJ1-1 many TRBV2 NA TGTGCCAGCAGGGTCACAGGGCAAGGGACTGAAGCTTTCTTT CASRVTGQGTEAFF
TRBJ2-1 many TRBV24-1 NA TGTGCCACCAGTGACCCCTACAATGAGCAGTTCTTC CATSDPYNEQFF
TRBJ2-7 NA TRBV20-1 NA TGCAGTGCTAGAATCTTCCGGGACGGCTCCTACGAGCAGTACTTC CSARIFRDGSYEQYF
TRBJ2-1 NA TRBV9 NA TGTGCCAGCAGCGTAGGGGGAAAATCCTACAATGAGCAGTTCTTC CASSVGGKSYNEQFF
TRBJ2-7 many TRBV20-1 NA TGCAGTGCTGCAAGGACGGCCACCTACGAGCAGTACTTC CSAARTATYEQYF
TRBJ2-1 few TRBV4-3 TRBD2 TGCGCCAGCAGCCAAGAGGCCGGGACTAGCAGCGGGAATGAGCAGTTCTTC CASSQEAGTSSGNEQFF
TRBJ2-3 NA TRBV2 NA TGTGCCAGCAGGGGCGGGCTCCTCACAGATACGCAGTATTTT CASRGGLLTDTQYF
TRBJ2-7 NA TRBV28 NA TGTGCCAGCACCCCCCTCAGTCTTCCCGAGCAGTACTTC CASTPLSLPEQYF
TRBJ2-7 many TRBV30 NA TGTGCCTGGAGTGTACTGGAGGGGGAAGAGCAGTACTTC CAWSVLEGEEQYF
TRBJ2-3 NA TRBV29-1 TRBD1 TGCAGCGTTGCCGGGACAGCTATTACGCAGTATTTT CSVAGTAITQYF
TRBJ2-4 NA TRBV12-3/TRBV12-4 NA TGTGCCAGCAGTTTAATCGGGCAGTACATTCAGTACTTC CASSLIGQYIQYF
TRBJ1-6 many TRBV20-1 NA TGCAGTGATCATAGGCACAGGGCAAAGCGAGATTCACCCCTCCACTTT CSDHRHRAKRDSPLHF
TRBJ2-7 many TRBV4-3 TRBD2 TGCGCCAGCAGCCAAGATTGGGCGGGAGCCTACGAGCAGTACTTC CASSQDWAGAYEQYF
TRBJ2-1 NA TRBV7-9 TRBD2 TGTGCCAGCACCTTAGCGGGGGGCAACGATGAGCAGTTCTTC CASTLAGGNDEQFF
TRBJ2-7 many TRBV7-2 NA TGTGCCAGCAGCCCGGAACGGACACATTACGAGCAGTACTTC CASSPERTHYEQYF
TRBJ1-1 few TRBV6-2/TRBV6-3 NA TGTGCCAGCAGTTCTGGACAGCCTGGGGGCACTGAAGCTTTCTTT CASSSGQPGGTEAFF
TRBJ1-2 many TRBV28 NA TGTGCCAGCAGAGGGACGGGACAACTATTCTATGGCTACACCTTC CASRGTGQLFYGYTF
TRBJ2-1 NA TRBV7-6 NA TGTGCCAGCAGCAAACGGGAGTACAATGAGCAGTTCTTC CASSKREYNEQFF
TRBJ2-7 NA TRBV12-5 NA TGTGCTAGTGGTTCAGAATCCTACGAGCAGTACTTC CASGSESYEQYF
TRBJ2-1 once TRBV10-3 TRBD1 TGTGCCATCAGTGAGTCAACCACCGGGACAGGGATCAATGAGCAGTTCTTC CAISESTTGTGINEQFF
TRBJ2-2 NA TRBV10-3 NA TGTGCCATCAGGCAGAACGCGAACACCGGGGAGCTGTTTTTT CAIRQNANTGELFF
TRBJ2-7 few TRBV27 TRBD1 TGTGCCAGTACACCCGGGACAGGAAAATCCTACGAGCAGTACTTC CASTPGTGKSYEQYF
TRBJ2-5 NA TRBV27 NA TGTGCCAGCAGTTTACTTCGGATCCGGGACGCCTCAGGGGAGACCCAGTACTTC CASSLLRIRDASGETQYF
TRBJ2-2 NA TRBV9 NA TGTGCCAGCAGCCTCCGACCCGGGGAGCTGCTTTTT CASSLRPGELLF
TRBJ2-7 few TRBV27 NA TGTGCCAGCAGCCTCGGGACCTCAGGGGAGCAGTACTTC CASSLGTSGEQYF
TRBJ1-1 few TRBV3-1 NA TGTGCCAGCAGCCCCCGGTTCTATCAGTCTCTGAACACTGAAGCTTTCTTT CASSPRFYQSLNTEAFF
TRBJ2-7 few TRBV28 NA TGTGCCAGCAGTCCTGGCAGGACGAGACGCGAGCAGTACTTC CASSPGRTRREQYF
TRBJ2-1 many TRBV6-6 TRBD2 TGTGCCAGCAAAAAAGTAGCGGGAGATGGATACAATGAGCAGTTCTTC CASKKVAGDGYNEQFF
TRBJ1-2 few TRBV7-9 NA TGTGCCAGCAGCTCCCCGAACGGTTATGGCTACACCTTC CASSSPNGYGYTF
TRBJ1-6 many TRBV18 NA TGTGCCAGCTCACCAGTAGGGGGGGATTCACCCCTCCACTTT CASSPVGGDSPLHF